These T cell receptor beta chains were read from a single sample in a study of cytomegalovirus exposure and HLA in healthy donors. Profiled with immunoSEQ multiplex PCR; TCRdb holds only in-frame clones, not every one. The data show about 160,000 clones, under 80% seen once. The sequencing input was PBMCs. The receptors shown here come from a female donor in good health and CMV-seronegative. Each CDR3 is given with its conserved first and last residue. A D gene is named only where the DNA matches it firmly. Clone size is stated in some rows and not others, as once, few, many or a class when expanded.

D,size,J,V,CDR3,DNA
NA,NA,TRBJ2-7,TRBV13,CASSLRDMVSEQYF,TGTGCCAGCAGCTTAAGAGACATGGTCTCCGAGCAGTACTTC
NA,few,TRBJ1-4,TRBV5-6,CASSLDGATNEKLFF,TGTGCCAGCAGCCTAGACGGTGCAACTAATGAAAAACTGTTTTTT
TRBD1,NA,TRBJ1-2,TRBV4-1,CASSQDLAGTGDGYTF,TGCGCCAGCAGCCAAGATCTTGCGGGGACAGGGGATGGCTACACCTTC
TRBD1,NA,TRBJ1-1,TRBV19,CASSLGQGGTEAFF,TGTGCCAGTAGTCTTGGACAGGGGGGGACTGAAGCTTTCTTT
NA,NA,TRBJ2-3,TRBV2,CASHTKASVFF,TGTGCCAGTCATACCAAGGCCAGCGTATTTTTT
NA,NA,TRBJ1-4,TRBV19,CASSIDHAVATNEKLFF,TGTGCCAGTAGTATAGATCACGCGGTAGCAACTAATGAAAAACTGTTTTTT
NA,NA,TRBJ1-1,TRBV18,CASSPPERRNTEAFF,TGTGCCAGCTCACCACCGGAGAGAAGAAACACTGAAGCTTTCTTT
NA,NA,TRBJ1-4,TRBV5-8,CASRKLLGTFEKLFF,TGTGCCAGCAGGAAACTCCTCGGGACATTCGAAAAACTGTTTTTT
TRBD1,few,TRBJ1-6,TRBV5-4,CASSAPGQYNSPLHF,TGTGCCAGCAGCGCACCGGGACAGTATAATTCACCCCTCCACTTT
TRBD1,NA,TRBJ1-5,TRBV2,CASKGAVGNQPQHF,TGTGCCAGCAAGGGGGCTGTCGGCAATCAGCCCCAGCATTTT
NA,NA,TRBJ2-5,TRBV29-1,CSALPQETQYF,TGCAGCGCCCTCCCGCAAGAGACCCAGTACTTC
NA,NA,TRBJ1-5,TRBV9,CASSVEGVSNQPQHF,TGTGCCAGCAGCGTAGAAGGGGTGAGCAATCAGCCCCAGCATTTT
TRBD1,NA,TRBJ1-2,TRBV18,CASSARDRVNYGYTF,TGTGCCAGCTCAGCACGGGACAGGGTAAACTATGGCTACACCTTC
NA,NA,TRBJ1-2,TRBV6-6,CASLGASNYGYTF,TGTGCCAGTTTGGGGGCGTCTAACTATGGCTACACCTTC
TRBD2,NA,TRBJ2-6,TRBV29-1,CSVDIGGGTGANGLTF,TGCAGCGTTGATATTGGGGGGGGGACTGGGGCCAACGGCCTGACTTTC
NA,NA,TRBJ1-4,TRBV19,CASSIPEVKEKLFF,TGTGCCAGTAGTATTCCGGAGGTTAAGGAAAAACTGTTTTTT
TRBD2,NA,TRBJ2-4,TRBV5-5,CASSFPREGKNIQYF,TGTGCCAGCAGCTTCCCCAGGGAGGGCAAAAACATTCAGTACTTC
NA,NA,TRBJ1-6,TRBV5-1,CASSLQSRAENSPLHF,TGCGCCAGCAGCTTGCAATCCAGGGCTGAAAATTCACCCCTCCACTTT
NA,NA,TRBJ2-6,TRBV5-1,CASKVETGANVLTF,TGCGCCAGTAAAGTAGAAACTGGGGCCAACGTCCTGACTTTC
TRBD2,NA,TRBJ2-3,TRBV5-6,CASSLEAGGGITQYF,TGTGCCAGCAGCTTGGAGGCGGGGGGCGGGATCACGCAGTATTTT
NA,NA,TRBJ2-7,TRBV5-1,CASSLPAGRNEQYF,TGCGCCAGCAGCCTCCCGGCGGGGCGGAACGAGCAGTACTTC
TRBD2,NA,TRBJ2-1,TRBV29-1,CSVGGTSGFNEQFF,TGCAGCGTTGGCGGGACTAGCGGGTTCAATGAGCAGTTCTTC
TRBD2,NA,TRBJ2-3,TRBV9,CASSSVAGVSTDTQYF,TGTGCCAGCAGCTCAGTCGCGGGAGTCAGCACAGATACGCAGTATTTT
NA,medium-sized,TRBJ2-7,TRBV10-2,CASSDRYEQYF,TGCGCCAGCAGCGACAGGTACGAGCAGTACTTC
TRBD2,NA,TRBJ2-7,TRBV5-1,CASSFGLADSYEQYF,TGCGCCAGCAGCTTCGGACTAGCGGACTCCTACGAGCAGTACTTC
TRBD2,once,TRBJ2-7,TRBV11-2,CASSDPGLSTYEQYF,TGTGCCAGCAGCGATCCGGGACTATCAACCTACGAGCAGTACTTC
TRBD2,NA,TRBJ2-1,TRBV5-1,CASSFKASGGNEQFF,TGCGCCAGCAGCTTTAAGGCTAGCGGGGGCAATGAGCAGTTCTTC
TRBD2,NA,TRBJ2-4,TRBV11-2,CASSLDPSGGVAKNSQYF,TGTGCCAGCAGCTTAGATCCCAGCGGGGGAGTAGCCAAAAACAGTCAGTACTTC
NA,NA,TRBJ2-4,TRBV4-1,CASSQEGAGLNIQYF,TGCGCCAGCAGCCAAGAAGGGGCAGGGCTAAACATTCAGTACTTC
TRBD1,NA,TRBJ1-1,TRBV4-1,CATATGGRTEAFF,TGCGCCACCGCGACAGGGGGTAGGACTGAAGCTTTCTTT
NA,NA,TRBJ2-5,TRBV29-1,CSVFGRNQETQYF,TGCAGCGTTTTCGGGAGAAACCAAGAGACCCAGTACTTC
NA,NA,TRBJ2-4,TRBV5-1,CASSFGEARYF,TGCGCCAGCAGCTTTGGGGAGGCAAGGTACTTC
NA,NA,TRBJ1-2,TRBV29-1,CSVEGGYGYTF,TGCAGCGTTGAGGGAGGCTATGGCTACACCTTC
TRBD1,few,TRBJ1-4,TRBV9,CASSEGTGKKLFF,TGTGCCAGCAGCGAGGGGACAGGGAAGAAACTGTTTTTT
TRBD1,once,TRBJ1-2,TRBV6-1,CASSAGQGIGYTF,TGTGCCAGCAGTGCGGGACAGGGAATCGGCTACACCTTC
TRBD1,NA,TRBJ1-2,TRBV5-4,CASSQGTGANYGYTF,TGTGCCAGCAGCCAGGGGACAGGGGCTAACTATGGCTACACCTTC
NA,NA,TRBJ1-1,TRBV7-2,CASSLDRSGTEAFF,TGTGCCAGCAGCTTAGACCGTTCCGGGACTGAAGCTTTCTTT
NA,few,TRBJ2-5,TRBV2,CASSATSGQETQYF,TGTGCCAGCAGTGCAACCAGCGGCCAAGAGACCCAGTACTTC
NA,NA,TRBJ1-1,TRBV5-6,CASSPTDRNTEAFF,TGTGCCAGCAGCCCCACCGACAGGAACACTGAAGCTTTCTTT
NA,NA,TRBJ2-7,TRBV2,CASTPSGQSSEQYF,TGTGCCAGCACCCCATCAGGCCAGAGCTCCGAGCAGTACTTC
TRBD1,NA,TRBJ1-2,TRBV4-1,CASSAVRGVPYGYTF,TGCGCCAGCAGCGCCGTCAGGGGGGTCCCCTATGGCTACACCTTC
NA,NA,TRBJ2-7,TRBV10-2,CASSEGRNYEQYF,TGCGCCAGCAGTGAGGGCAGGAACTACGAGCAGTACTTC